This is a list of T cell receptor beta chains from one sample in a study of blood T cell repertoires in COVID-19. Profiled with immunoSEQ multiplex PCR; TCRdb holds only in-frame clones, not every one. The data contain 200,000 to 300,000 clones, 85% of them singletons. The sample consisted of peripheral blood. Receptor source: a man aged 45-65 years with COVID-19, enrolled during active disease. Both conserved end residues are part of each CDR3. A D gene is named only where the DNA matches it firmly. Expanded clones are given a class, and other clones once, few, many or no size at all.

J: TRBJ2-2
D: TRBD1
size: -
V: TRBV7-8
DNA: TGTGCCAGCAGTCACGGACAGGGATTAACCGGGGAGCTGTTTTTT
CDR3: CASSHGQGLTGELFF

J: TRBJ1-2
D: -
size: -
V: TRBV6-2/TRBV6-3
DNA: TGTGCCAGCAGTTACCTTAAGACAGCAAACTATGGCTACACCTTC
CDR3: CASSYLKTANYGYTF

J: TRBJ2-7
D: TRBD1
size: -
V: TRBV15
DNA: TGTGCCACCAGCAGAGATCGGGACAGGGGCGAGCAGTACTTC
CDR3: CATSRDRDRGEQYF

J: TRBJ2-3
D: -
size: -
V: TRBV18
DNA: TGTGCCAGCTCGGGCGGCACAGATACGCAGTATTTT
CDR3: CASSGGTDTQYF

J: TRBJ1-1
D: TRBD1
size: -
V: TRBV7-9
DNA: TGTGCCAGCAGCCCTACAGGGGAGACTGAAGCTTTCTTT
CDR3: CASSPTGETEAFF

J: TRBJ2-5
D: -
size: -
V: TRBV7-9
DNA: TGTGCCAGCAGCGGACAGAACCAAGAGACCCAGTACTTC
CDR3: CASSGQNQETQYF

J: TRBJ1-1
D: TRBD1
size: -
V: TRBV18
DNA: TGTGCCAGCTCGGGACAGGGGAACACTGAAGCTTTCTTT
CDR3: CASSGQGNTEAFF

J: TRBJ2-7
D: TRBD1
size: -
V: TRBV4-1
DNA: TGCGCCAGCAGCCAATCCGGGACAGGGGGCAACGAGCAGTACTTC
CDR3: CASSQSGTGGNEQYF

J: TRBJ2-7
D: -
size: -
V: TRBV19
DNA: TGTGCCAGTAGTCTGACAGAGTCCTACGAGCAGTACTTC
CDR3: CASSLTESYEQYF

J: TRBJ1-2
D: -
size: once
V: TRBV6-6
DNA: TGTGCCAGCAGTTATGAGGGTGGCTACACCTTC
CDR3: CASSYEGGYTF

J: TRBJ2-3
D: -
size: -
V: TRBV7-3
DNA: TGTGCCAGCAGCTCGATTGGACTCACAGATACGCAGTATTTT
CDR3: CASSSIGLTDTQYF